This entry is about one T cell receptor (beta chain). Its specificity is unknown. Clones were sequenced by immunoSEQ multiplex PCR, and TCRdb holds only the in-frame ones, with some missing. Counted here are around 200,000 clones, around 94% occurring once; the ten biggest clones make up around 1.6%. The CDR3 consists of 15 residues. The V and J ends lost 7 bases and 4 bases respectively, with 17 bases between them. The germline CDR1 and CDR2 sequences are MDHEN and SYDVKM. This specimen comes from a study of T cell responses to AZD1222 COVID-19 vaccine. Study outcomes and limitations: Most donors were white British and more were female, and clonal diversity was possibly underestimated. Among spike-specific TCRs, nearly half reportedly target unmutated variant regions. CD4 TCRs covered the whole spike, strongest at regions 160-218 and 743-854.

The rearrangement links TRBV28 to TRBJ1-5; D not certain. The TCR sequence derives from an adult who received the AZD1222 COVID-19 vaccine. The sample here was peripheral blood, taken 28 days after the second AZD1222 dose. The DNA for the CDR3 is TGTGCCAGCAACGAATGGAGGAACGGAAATCAGCCCCAGCATTTT. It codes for CASNEWRNGNQPQHF.